This entry concerns a single T cell receptor (beta chain). The antigen is undetermined. The junction departs from germline at one end; a sequencing error may be responsible. The sample belongs to a study of tumor and adjacent non-tumor tissue in lung cancer. Study-wide background: Histology: under 15 adenocarcinoma, a couple of squamous cell carcinoma, 1 small cell lung cancer. On average, productive TCRbeta reads reached roughly 4.2 million per sample.

This sample's RNA came from whole unsorted tissue. More than 3 cm separated this lung sample from the edge of the tumor. The library came from three nested PCR rounds adapted from ARM-PCR protocols. In TCRdb, the multiplex PCR reads were re-called with MiXCR into one record per CDR3 protein. The table has 100,000 or so distinct CDR3 sequences, roughly 60% seen once. Study-wide results and caveats: Tumor repertoires had a smaller top 100 clone share than normal lung.

The germline V gene encodes CDR1 MNHEY and CDR2 SVGEGT. The CDR3 extends over 13 amino acids. The chain uses TRBV6-2 or TRBV6-3 and TRBJ2-3, with unresolved D. The origin of this receptor is a man in his thirties or forties with non-small cell lung cancer. Sample: distant non-tumor lung tissue. The chain's CDR3 is CVSSFRPSDTQYF. The DNA of the CDR3 is TGTGTCAGCAGTTTTCGTCCGTCCGATACGCAGTATTTT.